These T cell receptor beta chains were read from a single sample in a study of cytomegalovirus exposure and HLA in healthy donors. The protocol was immunoSEQ multiplex PCR, while the TCRdb copy is restricted to in-frame clones and leaves out a portion. This table holds some 150,000 clones, roughly 80% found once. Sequences were obtained from PBMCs. The receptors here all came from a human donor in good health. Both conserved end residues are part of each CDR3. A D gene is named only where the DNA matches it firmly. Only part of the rows carry a size: once, few, many, or a class if the clone is expanded.

CDR3 DNA	CDR3 protein	CDR3 length	clone size	J gene	D gene	V gene
TGTGCCAGCAGCGACCCCGGGGGGGCGGGGAGCGAGCAGTTCTTC	CASSDPGGAGSEQFF	15	.	TRBJ2-1	TRBD2	TRBV6-1
TGCGCCAGCAGCTTGGAAGACAGGGTTTCCGAGCAGTACTTC	CASSLEDRVSEQYF	14	.	TRBJ2-7	TRBD1	TRBV5-1
TGTGCCAGCAGCCCAGGCCGGGACACCTATGGCTACACCTTC	CASSPGRDTYGYTF	14	.	TRBJ1-2	.	TRBV7-9
TGCGCCAGCAGAGTGACTAGCGGGGGGGGCGATGAGCAGTTCTTC	CASRVTSGGGDEQFF	15	.	TRBJ2-1	TRBD2	TRBV10-2
TGTGCCAGCAGCTTTCGGACAGGGCCTAATTCACCCCTCCACTTT	CASSFRTGPNSPLHF	15	.	TRBJ1-6	TRBD1	TRBV5-4
TGTGCCAGCAGTGAAACTAGCGGGAGCTTAGATACGCAGTATTTT	CASSETSGSLDTQYF	15	once	TRBJ2-3	TRBD2	TRBV25-1
TGTGCCAGCACCAGGGCATATAGCAATCAGCCCCAGCATTTT	CASTRAYSNQPQHF	14	once	TRBJ1-5	.	TRBV28
TGCAGCGTTCTCCCTCGACAGGGGGGTAGGTCCTACAATGAGCAGTTCTTC	CSVLPRQGGRSYNEQFF	17	.	TRBJ2-1	TRBD1	TRBV29-1
TGTGCCAGCAGTTATGTGCAGGGCTGGGACACTGAAGCTTTCTTT	CASSYVQGWDTEAFF	15	.	TRBJ1-1	.	TRBV6-5
TGTGCCAGCAGTGAGGGGGCGAACACTGAAGCTTTCTTT	CASSEGANTEAFF	13	.	TRBJ1-1	.	TRBV6-4
TGTGCCAGCCGGGACGGGACAGGGGCTGTCGAGCAGTACTTC	CASRDGTGAVEQYF	14	.	TRBJ2-7	TRBD1	TRBV6-1
TGTGCCACCAGCAGGGAACGACAGCCAAATGAAAAACTGTTTTTT	CATSRERQPNEKLFF	15	.	TRBJ1-4	.	TRBV15
TGTGCCATCAGTGAAACGAGCGGGCTGAGCTCCTACGAGCAGTACTTC	CAISETSGLSSYEQYF	16	.	TRBJ2-7	.	TRBV10-3
TGTGCCAGCAGTCCCCTAGGGGCGATGAATGAGCAGTTCTTC	CASSPLGAMNEQFF	14	.	TRBJ2-1	.	TRBV6-4
TGTGCCAGTACCATTAATGGACAGGGGTACTCCTATGGCTACACCTTC	CASTINGQGYSYGYTF	16	.	TRBJ1-2	TRBD1	TRBV19
TGTGCCAGTAGTATTACCCCGGGTCGGACAATCAATGAAAAACTGTTTTTT	CASSITPGRTINEKLFF	17	.	TRBJ1-4	.	TRBV19
TGTGCCATCAGTGCGGGGGAGTACAATGAGCAGTTCTTC	CAISAGEYNEQFF	13	.	TRBJ2-1	.	TRBV10-3
TGTGCCAGCAGCCCCCGCAAACGGACTAGCGGGAGCACAGATACGCAGTATTTT	CASSPRKRTSGSTDTQYF	18	.	TRBJ2-3	TRBD2	TRBV7-9
TGTGCCTGGAGCGGAGGTTCGGCTAACTATGGCTACACCTTC	CAWSGGSANYGYTF	14	.	TRBJ1-2	.	TRBV30
TGTGCCAGCAGCCAAGATACCCCGGAAGGGGTCAGTGGCTACACCTTC	CASSQDTPEGVSGYTF	16	.	TRBJ1-2	.	TRBV4-2
TGTGCCTGGAGTGACACGGCGGGTGTCGCTTTCTTT	CAWSDTAGVAFF	12	few	TRBJ1-1	.	TRBV30
TGTGCCATCAGTGAGGAAAGAGGGAGAGCTTTCTTT	CAISEERGRAFF	12	.	TRBJ1-1	.	TRBV10-3
TGTGCCAGCAGTGAGGTCGGCAGGCCAATCGCGTCTTTT	CASSEVGRPIASF	13	.	TRBJ1-6	.	TRBV2
TGTGCCAGCAGTGAAGGGAAGACTTTGAGCTCCTACAATGAGCAGTTCTTC	CASSEGKTLSSYNEQFF	17	few	TRBJ2-1	.	TRBV6-1
TGTGCCAGCAGTGATCCGGGGACTAGCGGAAGTTACGAGCAGTACTTC	CASSDPGTSGSYEQYF	16	few	TRBJ2-7	TRBD2	TRBV25-1
TGTGCCAGCAGCTCCGGACAGCTATCACCTCTTGAGTCAGCTTTCTTT	CASSSGQLSPLESAFF	16	.	TRBJ1-1	.	TRBV11-2
TGTGCCAGTAGTCCAAAAGACAGGTTGAACACTGAAGCTTTCTTT	CASSPKDRLNTEAFF	15	.	TRBJ1-1	.	TRBV19
TGTGCCAGCAGCTTGGGATCTAACAATGAGCAGTTCTTC	CASSLGSNNEQFF	13	.	TRBJ2-1	.	TRBV5-6
TGTGCCAGCAGTTACGGCGGGGCCGTGAACACTGAAGCTTTCTTT	CASSYGGAVNTEAFF	15	.	TRBJ1-1	.	TRBV6-5
TGTGCCAGCACTAGGCTCCCGGTCGGCGGGGAGCTGTTTTTT	CASTRLPVGGELFF	14	.	TRBJ2-2	.	TRBV6-6
TGTGCCAGCAGTAACAGGGGTAACACTGAAGCTTTCTTT	CASSNRGNTEAFF	13	.	TRBJ1-1	TRBD1	TRBV6-5
TGTGCCAGCAGCCAAGATCTAAGCGGAGGGGCTGGGCAGCCCCAGCATTTT	CASSQDLSGGAGQPQHF	17	.	TRBJ1-5	.	TRBV4-2
TGTGCCAGTAGTACCCCAAGGGGATTCACCGATACGCAGTATTTT	CASSTPRGFTDTQYF	15	.	TRBJ2-3	.	TRBV19
TGTGCCAGCAGTGAAGAAGGAAGACTAGCGGGAGGTGAGCAGTTCTTC	CASSEEGRLAGGEQFF	16	.	TRBJ2-1	TRBD2	TRBV2
TGCAGCGTTGAGGTAGCGGGAGTGGGGACCGGGGAGCTGTTTTTT	CSVEVAGVGTGELFF	15	.	TRBJ2-2	TRBD2	TRBV29-1
TGCGCCAGCAGTGAGTCGAAGGTCTGGGGGGCCGGGGAGCTGTTTTTT	CASSESKVWGAGELFF	16	.	TRBJ2-2	.	TRBV10-1
TGTGCCAGCAGCTTAGGCGTGGAAAACTATGGCTACCCCTTC	CASSLGVENYGYPF	14	once	TRBJ1-2	.	TRBV7-8
TGTGCCAGCACGGAAGTAGCGGGGGCAAGCACAGATACGCAGTATTTT	CASTEVAGASTDTQYF	16	.	TRBJ2-3	TRBD2	TRBV6-4
TGTGCCAGCAGTCTGAGGTCTAGCGGGAACACCGGGGAGCTGTTTTTT	CASSLRSSGNTGELFF	16	.	TRBJ2-2	TRBD2	TRBV9
TGCGCCAGCAGCTTCCAGGGGGCCCCTACCTACGAGCAGTACTTC	CASSFQGAPTYEQYF	15	.	TRBJ2-7	TRBD1	TRBV5-1
TGTGCCAGCAGCAGCGTGGGTACGCCGGACGAGCAGTACTTC	CASSSVGTPDEQYF	14	.	TRBJ2-7	.	TRBV5-4
TGTGCCAGCAGTTTAGTCAGTTTTAGCAATCAGCCCCAGCATTTT	CASSLVSFSNQPQHF	15	.	TRBJ1-5	.	TRBV28
TGTGCCAGCACCGTCCTAAGACAGGAATTCACAGATACGCAGTATTTT	CASTVLRQEFTDTQYF	16	.	TRBJ2-3	.	TRBV27
TGTGCCAGCAGAACAAGGCAGGGCAACACTGAAGCTTTCTTT	CASRTRQGNTEAFF	14	.	TRBJ1-1	.	TRBV11-2
TGTGCCTGGAGTGTCGGCCAGGGTGATGGCTACACCTTC	CAWSVGQGDGYTF	13	once	TRBJ1-2	.	TRBV30
TGCGCCAGCAGCGGACAGGAGCCTGGGGCCAACGTCCTGACTTTC	CASSGQEPGANVLTF	15	.	TRBJ2-6	TRBD1	TRBV5-1
TGTGCCAGCAGCCCCAGACTAGTAGGCCTAGGGACCCAGTACTTC	CASSPRLVGLGTQYF	15	few	TRBJ2-5	.	TRBV5-6
TGTGCCAGCAGCTTAGTGGGAGGGGCTAGCAATGAGCAGTTCTTC	CASSLVGGASNEQFF	15	.	TRBJ2-1	TRBD2	TRBV7-2
TGTGCCAGCAGCCCCGCCCAGCGGGGTAACTATGGCTACACCTTC	CASSPAQRGNYGYTF	15	.	TRBJ1-2	.	TRBV6-5
TGTGCCAGCAGCTTGGGACTACAAACAGATACGCAGTATTTT	CASSLGLQTDTQYF	14	.	TRBJ2-3	TRBD2	TRBV7-2
TGTGCCAGCAGTTGGAATTATCAGGGGAACACTGAAGCTTTCTTT	CASSWNYQGNTEAFF	15	once	TRBJ1-1	.	TRBV6-5
TGTGCCAGCAGCACACACGGATGGACAGGGGAAAATCAGCCCCAGCATTTT	CASSTHGWTGENQPQHF	17	few	TRBJ1-5	TRBD1	TRBV28
TGTGCCAGCCGTGGGACAGCCCCCTACGAGCAGTACTTC	CASRGTAPYEQYF	13	.	TRBJ2-7	TRBD1	TRBV6-5
TGCGCCAGCAGCCATACCGGAGGTGATACGCAGTATTTT	CASSHTGGDTQYF	13	.	TRBJ2-3	.	TRBV4-3
TGTGCCAGTAGTATAGATATCCGCCGGGACAGGGGGAATTCACCCCTCCACTTT	CASSIDIRRDRGNSPLHF	18	once	TRBJ1-6	TRBD1	TRBV19
TGTGCCAGCAGCCCTATAGGCAATCAGCCCCAGCATTTT	CASSPIGNQPQHF	13	once	TRBJ1-5	.	TRBV7-9
TGTGCCAGTACGGTCGCCAAGAACAATGAGCAGTTCTTC	CASTVAKNNEQFF	13	.	TRBJ2-1	.	TRBV19
TGTGCCAGCAGCCCTCAGGGGGAAAACTCACCCCTCCACTTT	CASSPQGENSPLHF	14	.	TRBJ1-6	TRBD1	TRBV7-9